This T cell receptor (beta chain) was found in a study of blood T cell repertoires in COVID-19. As for the study in general: Acute-phase and convalescent COVID-19 samples originated in the United States, Italy and Spain. The analysed material was cDNA or gDNA that came from T cells, B-cell-depleted T cells, or PBMCs.

In the original analysis: Amplification with reference gene primers provided the estimates of nucleated cell counts. Assay: immunoSEQ multiplex PCR; the TCRdb copy retains only in-frame clones and omits some. The D gene and trimming were derived from the DNA, and the V and J assignments and clone size from that table. The sample consists of over 35,000 clones, roughly nine tenths of them appearing once. The V segment lost 0 bases and the J segment 8 bases; nucleotides outside the gene matches: 6. There are 16 residues in the CDR3. CDR1 is MNHEY and CDR2 is SMNVEV in the germline V gene (reference sequence).

The V gene is TRBV27, the J gene TRBJ2-1; 11 nucleotides match TRBD2. This receptor was obtained from a man aged 65-85 years with active COVID-19. The sequenced sample was peripheral blood. The CDR3 sequence is CASSLSSGGAFDEQFF. The CDR3 DNA sequence: TGTGCCAGCAGTTTATCTAGCGGGGGGGCCTTCGATGAGCAGTTCTTC.